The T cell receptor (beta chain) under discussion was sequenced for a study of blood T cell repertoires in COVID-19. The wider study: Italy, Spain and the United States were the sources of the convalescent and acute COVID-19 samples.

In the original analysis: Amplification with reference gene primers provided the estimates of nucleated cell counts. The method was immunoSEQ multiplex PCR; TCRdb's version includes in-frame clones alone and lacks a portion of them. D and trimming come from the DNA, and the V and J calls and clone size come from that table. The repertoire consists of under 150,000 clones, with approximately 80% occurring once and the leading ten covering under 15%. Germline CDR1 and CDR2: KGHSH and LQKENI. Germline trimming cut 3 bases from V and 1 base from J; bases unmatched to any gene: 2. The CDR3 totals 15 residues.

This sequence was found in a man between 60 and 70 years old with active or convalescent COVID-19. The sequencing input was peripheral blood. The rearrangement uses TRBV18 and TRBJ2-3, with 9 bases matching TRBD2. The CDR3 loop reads CASSPAGGGTDTQYF. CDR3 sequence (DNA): TGTGCCAGCTCACCGGCGGGAGGGGGCACAGATACGCAGTATTTT.